This T cell receptor beta chain was identified during a study of cytomegalovirus exposure and HLA in healthy donors. Germline CDR1 MNHEY, CDR2 SMNVEV (reference sequence). There are 14 residues in the CDR3. V was trimmed by 5 bases and J by 9 bases, leaving 17 bases between them. In the case of this clone: Antigen specificity is unknown.

The method was immunoSEQ multiplex PCR; TCRdb's version includes in-frame clones alone and lacks a portion of them. This table has about 220,000 clones, just over 90% appearing once. Findings of the study overall: CMV antigen specificity was confirmed in vitro for a few CMV-associated chains. Among TCR beta chains, those listed as cytomegalovirus-associated numbered fewer than 200.

This receptor was identified in a woman younger than 35 in good health and CMV-seronegative. This chain joins TRBV27 and TRBJ2-1; possibly TRBD2 for D (5 bases). Material for sequencing was PBMCs. CDR3 in DNA: TGTGCCAGCAGTGGGGAGCGTATTTTCGGTGAGCAGTTCTTC. It translates to CASSGERIFGEQFF.